The 5 T cell receptor beta chains below come from one sample, sequenced in a study of T-cell memory formation after mild COVID-19. TCRdb re-derived calls from the 5' RACE reads in MiXCR, one entry per CDR3 protein. The data hold fewer than 50,000 distinct CDR3 sequences, with around 7.3% observed a single time. Specimen: PBMCs or a T cell subset sorted from them (not recorded which). These TCRs come from a young man who had mild COVID-19 (a few samples of this study predate the infection). Cell type and time point are not known.

Only a few counts were recorded for this clonotype. It may be a read error: a sequence one base away is much more abundant. The chain combines TRBV3-1 with TRBJ2-3, with D maybe TRBD1 (5 bases). The ends were cut back, 10 bases at V and 3 bases at J, with 29 bases in the middle. CDR3 length: 18 amino acids. Germline CDR1 reads LGHDT; CDR2 reads YNNKEL (reference sequence). CDR3 nucleotides: TGTGCCACCTCCGGGCCGAACCGCAGGGATATAGGAACAGATACGCAGTATTTT. This sequence encodes CATSGPNRRDIGTDTQYF.

The chain is built from TRBV12-3 or TRBV12-4 and TRBJ1-3; 10 positions match TRBD1. There are 18 residues in the CDR3. V shed 6 bases and J 2 bases; nucleotides not matched to a gene: 13. The CDR3 coding sequence is TGTGCCAGCAGCCGGACAGGGGGGGACAGCCTCACTGGAAACACCATATATTTT. As protein: CASSRTGGDSLTGNTIYF.

This clonotype was seen at least ten times. Germline and junction disagree at one end, which may indicate a read error. The V call is TRBV4-1, the J call TRBJ2-5; D perhaps matches TRBD1 (6 bases). Looked up from germline, CDR1 is MGHRA and CDR2 is YSYEKL. The CDR3 has 14 amino acids. This CDR3 reads CASSQNRVQKTQYF. The CDR3, as DNA: TGCGCCAGCAGCCAGAACAGGGTCCAAAAGACCCAGTACTTC.

V is TRBV5-1 and J is TRBJ1-2; D gene unclear. The CDR3 is made up of 12 amino acids. The germline CDR1 and CDR2 sequences are SGHRS and YFSETQ. The V gene lost 5 bases and the J gene lost 8 bases, with 13 bases spanning the gap. The DNA for the CDR3 is TGCGCCAGCAGGGAGGAGGCAGAAGGCTACACCTTC. Encoded protein: CASREEAEGYTF.

In its sample, this clonotype was seen a few times. CDR3 sequence (DNA): TGCGCCAGCAGCTTTTTCAGCCAGGCCGGCACTGAAGCTTTCTTT. Translated: CASSFFSQAGTEAFF. J is TRBJ1-1 and V is TRBV5-1; D not certain. Germline V lookup: CDR1 SGHRS, CDR2 YFSETQ. The CDR3 contains 15 residues. Trimming removed 2 bases at V and 4 bases at J, with 15 bases between.